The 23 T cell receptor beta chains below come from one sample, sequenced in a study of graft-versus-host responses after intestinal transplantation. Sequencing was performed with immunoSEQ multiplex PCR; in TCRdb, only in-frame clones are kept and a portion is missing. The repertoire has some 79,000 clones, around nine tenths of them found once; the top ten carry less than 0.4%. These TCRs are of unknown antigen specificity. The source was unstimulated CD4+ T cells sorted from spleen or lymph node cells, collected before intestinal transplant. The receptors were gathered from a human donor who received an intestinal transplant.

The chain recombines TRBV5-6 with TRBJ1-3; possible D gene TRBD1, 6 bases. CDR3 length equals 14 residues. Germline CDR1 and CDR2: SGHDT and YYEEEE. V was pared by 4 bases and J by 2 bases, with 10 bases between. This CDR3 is CASSPSGAGNTIYF. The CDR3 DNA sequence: TGTGCCAGCAGCCCGTCAGGGGCTGGAAACACCATATATTTT.

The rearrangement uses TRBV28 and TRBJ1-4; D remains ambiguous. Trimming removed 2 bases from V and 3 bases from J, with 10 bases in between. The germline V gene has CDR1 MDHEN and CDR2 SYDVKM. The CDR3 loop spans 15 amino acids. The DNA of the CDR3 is TGTGCCAGCAGTTTAGCGGCGGTAGCTAATGAAAAACTGTTTTTT. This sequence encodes CASSLAAVANEKLFF.

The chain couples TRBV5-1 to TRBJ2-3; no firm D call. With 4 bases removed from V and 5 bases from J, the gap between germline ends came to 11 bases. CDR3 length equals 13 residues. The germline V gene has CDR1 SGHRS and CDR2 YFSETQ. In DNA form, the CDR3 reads TGCGCCAGCAGCCCTCGTCCCGGAGATACGCAGTATTTT. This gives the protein CASSPRPGDTQYF.

Here the CDR3 DNA reads TGTGCCAGCAGCTACGGGAGTGCGGAGACCCAGTACTTC. Encoded protein: CASSYGSAETQYF. The J gene is TRBJ2-5, the V gene TRBV2; possible D gene TRBD2, 6 bases. Per germline, CDR1 SNHLY and CDR2 FYNNEI. CDR3 length: 13 residues. V was pared by 6 bases and J by 5 bases, with 13 bases between.

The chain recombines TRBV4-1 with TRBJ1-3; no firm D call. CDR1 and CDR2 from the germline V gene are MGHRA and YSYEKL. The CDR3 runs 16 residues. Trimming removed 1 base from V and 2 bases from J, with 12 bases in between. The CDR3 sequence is CASSQAVRTAGNTIYF. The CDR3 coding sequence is TGCGCCAGCAGCCAAGCCGTCAGAACAGCTGGAAACACCATATATTTT.

The CDR3 nucleotides are TGCGCCAGCAGCTTCACACAGGGCTACGAGCAGTACTTC. This sequence encodes CASSFTQGYEQYF. The rearrangement links TRBV5-1 to TRBJ2-7; D may be TRBD1 (6 bases). Trimming cost V 2 bases and J 3 bases, with 9 bases left between them. The CDR3 has 13 amino acids. CDR1 SGHRS and CDR2 YFSETQ come from the germline V gene.

The CDR3 spells CASSPPDRRAAEAFF. The CDR3 DNA reads as TGTGCCAGCAGTCCCCCCGACCGGAGGGCAGCGGAAGCTTTCTTT. This sequence joins TRBV28 and TRBJ1-1; D is uncertain. Trimming took off 5 bases at V and 8 bases at J, with 21 bases between the two ends. The CDR3 runs to 15 residues. Germline V gives CDR1 MDHEN, CDR2 SYDVKM.

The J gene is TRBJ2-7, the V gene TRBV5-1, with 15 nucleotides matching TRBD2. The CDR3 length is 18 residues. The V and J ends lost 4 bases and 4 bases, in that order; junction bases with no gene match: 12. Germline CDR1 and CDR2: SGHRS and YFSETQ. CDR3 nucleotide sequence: TGCGCCAGCAGCCAACCGGGACTAGCGGGAGGATGGGAGTACGAGCAGTACTTC. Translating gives CASSQPGLAGGWEYEQYF.

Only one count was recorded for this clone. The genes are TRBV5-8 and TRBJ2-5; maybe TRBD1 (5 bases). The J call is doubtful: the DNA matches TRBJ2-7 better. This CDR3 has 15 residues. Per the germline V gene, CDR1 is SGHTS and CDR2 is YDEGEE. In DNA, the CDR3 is TGTGCCAGCAGCTTGGTGGGGCGCGGAACCTACGAGCAGTACTTC. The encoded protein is CASSLVGRGTYEQYF.

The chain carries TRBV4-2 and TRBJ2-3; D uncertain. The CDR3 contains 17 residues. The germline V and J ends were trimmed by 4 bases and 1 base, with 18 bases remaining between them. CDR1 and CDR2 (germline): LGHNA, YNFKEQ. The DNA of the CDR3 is TGTGCCAGCAGCCCTAAAGGCCTCGGGTTCGGCACAGATACGCAGTATTTT. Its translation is CASSPKGLGFGTDTQYF.

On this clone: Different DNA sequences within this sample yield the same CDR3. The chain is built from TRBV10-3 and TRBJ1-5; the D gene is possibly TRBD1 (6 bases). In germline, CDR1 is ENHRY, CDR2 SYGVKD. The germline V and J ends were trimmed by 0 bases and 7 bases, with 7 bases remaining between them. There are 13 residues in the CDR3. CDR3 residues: CAISESTGQPQHF. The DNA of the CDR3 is TGTGCCATCAGTGAGTCGACAGGCCAGCCCCAGCATTTT.

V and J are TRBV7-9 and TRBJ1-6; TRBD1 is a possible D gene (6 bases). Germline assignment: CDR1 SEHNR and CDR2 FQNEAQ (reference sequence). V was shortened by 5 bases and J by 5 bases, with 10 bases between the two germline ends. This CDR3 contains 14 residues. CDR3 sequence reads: CASSPTGNNSPLHF. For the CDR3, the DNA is TGTGCCAGCAGCCCAACAGGGAATAATTCACCCCTCCACTTT.

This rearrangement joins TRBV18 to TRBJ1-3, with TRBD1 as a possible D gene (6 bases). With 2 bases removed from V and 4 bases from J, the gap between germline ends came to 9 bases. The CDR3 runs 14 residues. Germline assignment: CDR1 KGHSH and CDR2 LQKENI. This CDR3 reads CASSPSGTGNTIYF. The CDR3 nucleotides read TGTGCCAGCTCACCATCAGGGACAGGAAACACCATATATTTT.

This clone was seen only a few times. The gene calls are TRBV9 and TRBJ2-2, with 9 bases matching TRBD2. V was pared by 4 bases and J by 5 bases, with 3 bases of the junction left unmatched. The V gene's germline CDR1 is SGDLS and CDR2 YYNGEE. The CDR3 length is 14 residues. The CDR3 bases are TGTGCCAGCAGCTTTAGCGGGAGTACCGGGGAGCTGTTTTTT. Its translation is CASSFSGSTGELFF. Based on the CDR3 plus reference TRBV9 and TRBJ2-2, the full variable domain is DSGVTQTPKHLITATGQRVTLRCSPRSGDLSVYWYQQSLDQGLQFLIQYYNGEERAKGNILERFSAQQFPDLHSELNLSSLELGDSALYFCASSFSGSTGELFFGEGSRLTVL.

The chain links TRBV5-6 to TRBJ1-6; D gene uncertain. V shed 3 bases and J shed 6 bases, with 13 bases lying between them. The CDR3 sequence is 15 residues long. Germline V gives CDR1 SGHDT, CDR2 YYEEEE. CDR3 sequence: CASSWRTGTNSPLHF. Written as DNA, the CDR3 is TGTGCCAGCAGCTGGCGGACGGGAACTAATTCACCCCTCCACTTT.

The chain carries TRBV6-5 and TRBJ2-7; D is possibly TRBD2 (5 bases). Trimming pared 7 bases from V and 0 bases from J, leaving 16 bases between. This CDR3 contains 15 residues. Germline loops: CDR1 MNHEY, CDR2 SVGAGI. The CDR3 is CASIVQRGSSYEQYF. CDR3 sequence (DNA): TGTGCCAGCATTGTTCAGCGAGGGAGCTCCTACGAGCAGTACTTC.

CDR3 loop: CASSSPLAGGVNEQFF. The CDR3 DNA follows: TGTGCCAGCAGCTCCCCCCTAGCGGGGGGGGTCAATGAGCAGTTCTTC. V is TRBV7-2 and J is TRBJ2-1, with TRBD2 identical over 12 bases. The germline gives CDR1 SGHTA, CDR2 FQGNSA. The CDR3 sequence is 16 residues long. V lost 4 bases, J lost 6 bases, and 7 bases stayed unmatched. Combining the CDR3 with reference TRBV7-2 and TRBJ2-1 gives the whole variable domain GAGVSQSPSNKVTEKGKDVELRCDPISGHTALYWYRQSLGQGLEFLIYFQGNSAPDKSGLPSDRFSAERTGGSVSTLTIQRTQQEDSAVYLCASSSPLAGGVNEQFFGPGTRLTVL.

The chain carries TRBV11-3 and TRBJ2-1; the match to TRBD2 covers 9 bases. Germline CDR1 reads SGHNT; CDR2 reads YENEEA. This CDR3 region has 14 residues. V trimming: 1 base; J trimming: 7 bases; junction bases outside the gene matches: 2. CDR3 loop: CASSLGGRDNEQFF. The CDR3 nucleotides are TGTGCCAGCAGCTTAGGCGGGAGGGATAATGAGCAGTTCTTC.

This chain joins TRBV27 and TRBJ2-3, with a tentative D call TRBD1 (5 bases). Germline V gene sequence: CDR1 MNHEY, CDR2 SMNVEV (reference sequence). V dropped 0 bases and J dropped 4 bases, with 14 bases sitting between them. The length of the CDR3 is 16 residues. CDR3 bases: TGTGCCAGCAGTTTATCGGGAATAGTCAGGGCAGATACGCAGTATTTT. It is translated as CASSLSGIVRADTQYF.

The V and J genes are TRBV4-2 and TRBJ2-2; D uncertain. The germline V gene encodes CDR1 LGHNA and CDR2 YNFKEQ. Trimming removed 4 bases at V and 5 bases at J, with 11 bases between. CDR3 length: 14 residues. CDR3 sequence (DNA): TGTGCCAGCAGCCCCCTGCAGGTAACCGGGGAGCTGTTTTTT. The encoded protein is CASSPLQVTGELFF.

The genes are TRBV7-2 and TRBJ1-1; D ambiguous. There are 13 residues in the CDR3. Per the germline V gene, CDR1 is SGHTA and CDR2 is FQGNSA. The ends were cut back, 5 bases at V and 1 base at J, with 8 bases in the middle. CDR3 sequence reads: CASSLKRNTEAFF. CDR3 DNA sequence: TGTGCCAGCAGCCTAAAGAGGAACACTGAAGCTTTCTTT.

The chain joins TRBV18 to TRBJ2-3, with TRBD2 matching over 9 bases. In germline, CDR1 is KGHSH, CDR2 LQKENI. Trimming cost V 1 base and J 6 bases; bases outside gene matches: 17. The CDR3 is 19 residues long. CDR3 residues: CASSPLSLAGPRRGDTQYF. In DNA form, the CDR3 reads TGTGCCAGCTCACCACTTTCCCTAGCGGGACCTAGGAGAGGGGATACGCAGTATTTT.

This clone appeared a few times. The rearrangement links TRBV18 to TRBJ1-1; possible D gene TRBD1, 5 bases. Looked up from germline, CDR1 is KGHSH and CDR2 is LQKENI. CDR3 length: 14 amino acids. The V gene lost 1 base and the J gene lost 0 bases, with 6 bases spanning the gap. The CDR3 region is CASSPQGMNTEAFF. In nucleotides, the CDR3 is TGTGCCAGCTCACCACAGGGGATGAACACTGAAGCTTTCTTT.